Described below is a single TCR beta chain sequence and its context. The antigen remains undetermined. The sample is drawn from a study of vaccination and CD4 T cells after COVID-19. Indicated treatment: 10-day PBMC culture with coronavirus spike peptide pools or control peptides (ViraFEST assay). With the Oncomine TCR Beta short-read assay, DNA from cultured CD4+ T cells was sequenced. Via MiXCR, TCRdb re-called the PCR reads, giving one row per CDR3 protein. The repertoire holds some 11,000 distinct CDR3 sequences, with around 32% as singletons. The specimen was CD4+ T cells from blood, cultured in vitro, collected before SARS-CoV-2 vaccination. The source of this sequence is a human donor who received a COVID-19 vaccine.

The DNA for the CDR3 is TGTGCCAGTAAAAGGGAGGGACAGCGGAACACTGAAGCTTTCTTT. This translates into CASKREGQRNTEAFF. The genes are TRBV19 and TRBJ1-1; 7 nucleotides match TRBD1. Per the germline V gene, CDR1 is LNHDA and CDR2 is SQIVND (reference sequence). CDR3 size: 15 residues. Losses at the gene ends were 7 bases for V and 1 base for J; bases not matched to a gene: 9.